Below are 8 T cell receptor beta chains sequenced from a single sample in a study of T-cell memory formation after mild COVID-19. Each CDR3 protein gets one entry after TCRdb re-called the 5' RACE reads with MiXCR. The table records roughly 12,000 distinct CDR3 sequences, around 15% of them present only once. Material: PBMCs or a T cell subset sorted from them (not recorded which). These receptors all stem from a man aged 18 to 29 who had mild COVID-19 (a few samples of this study predate the infection). Cell type and time point are not known.

This clonotype was seen at least ten times. The V call is TRBV6-5, the J call TRBJ1-6; 8 bases map to TRBD1. This CDR3 comprises 15 residues. Trimming took 6 bases from V and 8 from J; bases not matched to a gene: 9. Germline-derived CDR1 and CDR2 are MNHEY and SVGAGI. The CDR3 DNA sequence: TGTGCCAGCAGAAGGGGACAGGCGGTGGATTCACCCCTCCACTTT. The encoded protein is CASRRGQAVDSPLHF.

This clonotype was found a few times. V is TRBV9 and J is TRBJ1-3, with no clear D. Germline V CDR1 and CDR2: SGDLS, YYNGEE. The CDR3 runs 14 residues. Trimming pared 0 bases from V and 0 bases from J, leaving 4 bases between. The CDR3 DNA reads as TGTGCCAGCAGCGTAGGTATCTCTGGAAACACCATATATTTT. This encodes CASSVGISGNTIYF.

Written as DNA, the CDR3 is TGTGCCAGCAGCCTCTTCGGTCGGCCCCAGCATTTT. This translates into CASSLFGRPQHF. This sequence joins TRBV6-2 or TRBV6-3 and TRBJ1-5; no clear D. Germline CDR1 MNHEY, CDR2 SVGEGT. V was trimmed by 6 bases and J by 9 bases, leaving 12 bases between them. The length of the CDR3 is 12 residues.

The genes are TRBV5-6 and TRBJ1-6; D perhaps matches TRBD1 (5 bases). Germline CDR1 reads SGHDT; CDR2 reads YYEEEE. V dropped 2 bases and J dropped 9 bases, with 12 bases sitting between them. The CDR3 is 14 amino acids. CDR3 bases: TGTGCCAGCAGCTTAGAAGGGGCTGGTTCACCCCTCCACTTT. This translates into CASSLEGAGSPLHF.

This clonotype was seen many times. This chain connects TRBV7-2 to TRBJ2-1; the D is unclear. Trimming took off 1 base at V and 7 bases at J, with 14 bases between the two ends. Germline-derived CDR1 and CDR2 are SGHTA and FQGNSA. CDR3 length equals 15 residues. CDR3 bases: TGTGCCAGCAGCTTAGTGTGGCAGGCCAGGAATGAGCAGTTCTTC. Amino acids: CASSLVWQARNEQFF.

This clonotype was counted at least ten times. The genes are TRBV27 and TRBJ2-3; 13 nucleotides align to TRBD2. The CDR3 runs 17 residues. Trimming at V came to 1 base and at J to 2 bases, leaving 3 bases not matched to a gene. CDR1 and CDR2 (germline): MNHEY, SMNVEV (reference sequence). The CDR3 spells CASSLWGLAGITDTQYF. The CDR3 DNA follows: TGTGCCAGCAGTTTATGGGGACTAGCGGGGATCACAGATACGCAGTATTTT.

The V gene is TRBV15, the J gene TRBJ2-2; D unresolved. The CDR3 contains 13 residues. V lost 0 bases and J 4 bases, leaving 3 bases between the germline ends. From germline, CDR1 is LNHNV and CDR2 YYDKDF (reference sequence). This CDR3 reads CATSRDGTGELFF. DNA of the CDR3: TGTGCCACCAGCAGAGACGGCACCGGGGAGCTGTTTTTT.

At least ten counts were recorded for this clonotype. V and J are TRBV27 and TRBJ2-7; TRBD1 matches at 7 bases. The CDR3 runs to 13 residues. Germline assignment: CDR1 MNHEY and CDR2 SMNVEV (reference sequence). The J segment lost 2 bases and the V segment lost 6 bases, leaving 4 bases of the junction unmatched. The CDR3 DNA sequence: TGTGCCAGCAGCCCTACAGGGGCCTACGAGCAGTACTTC. Translating it yields CASSPTGAYEQYF.